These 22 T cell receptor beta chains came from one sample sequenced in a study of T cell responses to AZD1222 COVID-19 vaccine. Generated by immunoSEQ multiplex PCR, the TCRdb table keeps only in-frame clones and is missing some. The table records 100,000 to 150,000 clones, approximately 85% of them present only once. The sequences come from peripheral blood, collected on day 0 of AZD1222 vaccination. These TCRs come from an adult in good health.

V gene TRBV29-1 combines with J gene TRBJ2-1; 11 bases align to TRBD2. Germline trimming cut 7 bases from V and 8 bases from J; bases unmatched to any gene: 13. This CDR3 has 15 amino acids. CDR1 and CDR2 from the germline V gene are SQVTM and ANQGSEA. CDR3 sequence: CSAAQLAGVHDEQFF. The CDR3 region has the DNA TGCAGCGCCGCTCAACTAGCGGGGGTTCACGATGAGCAGTTCTTC.

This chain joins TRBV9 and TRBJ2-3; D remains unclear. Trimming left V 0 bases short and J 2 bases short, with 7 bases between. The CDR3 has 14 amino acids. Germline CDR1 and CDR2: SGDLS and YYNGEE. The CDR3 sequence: CASSVVGITDTQYF. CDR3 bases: TGTGCCAGCAGCGTAGTAGGGATCACAGATACGCAGTATTTT. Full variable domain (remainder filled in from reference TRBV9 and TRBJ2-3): DSGVTQTPKHLITATGQRVTLRCSPRSGDLSVYWYQQSLDQGLQFLIQYYNGEERAKGNILERFSAQQFPDLHSELNLSSLELGDSALYFCASSVVGITDTQYFGPGTRLTVL.

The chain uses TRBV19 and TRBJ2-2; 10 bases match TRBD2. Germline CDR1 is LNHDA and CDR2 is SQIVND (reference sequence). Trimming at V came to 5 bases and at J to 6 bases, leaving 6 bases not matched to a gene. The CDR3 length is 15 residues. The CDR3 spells CASSASGGGAGELFF. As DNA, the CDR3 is TGTGCCAGTAGTGCTAGCGGGGGAGGGGCCGGGGAGCTGTTTTTT.

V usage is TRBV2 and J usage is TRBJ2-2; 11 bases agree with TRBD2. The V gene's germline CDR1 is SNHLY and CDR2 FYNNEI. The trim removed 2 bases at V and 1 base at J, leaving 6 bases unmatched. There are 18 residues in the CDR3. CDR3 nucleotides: TGTGCCAGCAGTGAAATTATCGGGACTAGCGGGAACACCGGGGAGCTGTTTTTT. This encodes CASSEIIGTSGNTGELFF.

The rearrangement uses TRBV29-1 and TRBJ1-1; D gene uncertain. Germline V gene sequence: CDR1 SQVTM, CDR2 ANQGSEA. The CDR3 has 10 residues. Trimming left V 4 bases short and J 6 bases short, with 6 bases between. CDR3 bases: TGCAGCGTTGGAGGACCTGAAGCTTTCTTT. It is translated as CSVGGPEAFF.

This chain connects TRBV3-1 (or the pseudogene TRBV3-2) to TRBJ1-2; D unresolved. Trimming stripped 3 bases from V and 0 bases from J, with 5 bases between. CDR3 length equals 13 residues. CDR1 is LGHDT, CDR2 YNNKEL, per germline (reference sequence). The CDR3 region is CASSHNPNYGYTF. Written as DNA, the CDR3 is TGTGCCAGCAGCCATAACCCTAACTATGGCTACACCTTC.

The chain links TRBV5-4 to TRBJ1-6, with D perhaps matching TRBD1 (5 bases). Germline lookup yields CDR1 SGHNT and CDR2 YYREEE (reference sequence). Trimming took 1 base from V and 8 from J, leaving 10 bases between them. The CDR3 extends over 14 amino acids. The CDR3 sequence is CASSLRRGDSPLHF. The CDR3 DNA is TGTGCCAGCAGCTTGAGGAGGGGTGATTCACCCCTCCACTTT.

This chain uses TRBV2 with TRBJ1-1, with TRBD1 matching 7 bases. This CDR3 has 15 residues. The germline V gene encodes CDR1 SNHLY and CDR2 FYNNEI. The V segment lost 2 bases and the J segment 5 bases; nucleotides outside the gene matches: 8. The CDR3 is CASSERQGVLTEAFF. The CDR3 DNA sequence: TGTGCCAGCAGTGAACGACAGGGAGTTTTGACTGAAGCTTTCTTT. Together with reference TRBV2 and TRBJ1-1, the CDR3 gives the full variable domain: EPEVTQTPSHQVTQMGQEVILRCVPISNHLYFYWYRQILGQKVEFLVSFYNNEISEKSEIFDDQFSVERPDGSNFTLKIRSTKLEDSAMYFCASSERQGVLTEAFFGQGTRLTVV.

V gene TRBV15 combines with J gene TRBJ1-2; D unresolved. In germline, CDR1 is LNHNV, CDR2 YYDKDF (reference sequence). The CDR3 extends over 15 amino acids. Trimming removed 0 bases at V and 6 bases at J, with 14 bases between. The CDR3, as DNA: TGTGCCACCAGCAGAGATGGGTTCGGAAGGGATGGCTACACCTTC. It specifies CATSRDGFGRDGYTF.

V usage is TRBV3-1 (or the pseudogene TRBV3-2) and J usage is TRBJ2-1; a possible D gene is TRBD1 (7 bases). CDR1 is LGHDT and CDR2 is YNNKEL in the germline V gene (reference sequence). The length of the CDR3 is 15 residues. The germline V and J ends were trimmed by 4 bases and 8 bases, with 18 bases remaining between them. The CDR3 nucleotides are TGTGCCAGCAGCCGCTCAGGAGGGGGCGGCGATGAGCAGTTCTTC. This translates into CASSRSGGGGDEQFF.

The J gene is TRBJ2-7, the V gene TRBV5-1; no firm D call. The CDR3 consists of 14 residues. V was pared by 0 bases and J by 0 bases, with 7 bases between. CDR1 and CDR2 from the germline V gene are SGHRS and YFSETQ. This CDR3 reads CASSLERSSYEQYF. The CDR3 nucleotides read TGCGCCAGCAGCTTGGAGCGCAGCTCCTACGAGCAGTACTTC.

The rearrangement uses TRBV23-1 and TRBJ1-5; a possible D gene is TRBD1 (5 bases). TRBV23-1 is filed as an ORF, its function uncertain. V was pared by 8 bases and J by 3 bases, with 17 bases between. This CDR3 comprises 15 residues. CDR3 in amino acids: CASPRRGPYNQPQHF. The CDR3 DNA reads TGCGCCAGCCCTAGGAGGGGCCCTTACAATCAGCCCCAGCATTTT.

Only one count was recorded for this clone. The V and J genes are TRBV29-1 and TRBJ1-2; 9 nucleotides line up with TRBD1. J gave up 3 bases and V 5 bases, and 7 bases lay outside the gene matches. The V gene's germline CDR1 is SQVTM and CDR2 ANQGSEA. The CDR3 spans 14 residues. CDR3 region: CSVYSGTGYYGYTF. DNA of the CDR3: TGCAGCGTTTACTCCGGGACAGGGTACTATGGCTACACCTTC. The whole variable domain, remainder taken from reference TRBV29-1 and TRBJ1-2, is SAVISQKPSRDICQRGTSLTIQCQVDSQVTMMFWYRQQPGQSLTLIATANQGSEATYESGFVIDKFPISRPNLTFSTLTVSNMSPEDSSIYLCSVYSGTGYYGYTFGSGTRLTVV.

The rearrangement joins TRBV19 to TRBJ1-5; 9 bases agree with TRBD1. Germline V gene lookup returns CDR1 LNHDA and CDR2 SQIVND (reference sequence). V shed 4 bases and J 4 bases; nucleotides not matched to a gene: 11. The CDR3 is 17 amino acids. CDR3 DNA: TGTGCCAGTAGTACCGGTTCTACAGGGGGCTGGAATCAGCCCCAGCATTTT. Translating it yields CASSTGSTGGWNQPQHF.

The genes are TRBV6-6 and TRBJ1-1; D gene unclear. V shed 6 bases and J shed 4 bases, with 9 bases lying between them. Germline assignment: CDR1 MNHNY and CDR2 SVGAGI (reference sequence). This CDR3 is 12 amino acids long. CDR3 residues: CASRVGLTEAFF. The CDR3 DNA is TGTGCCAGCAGGGTCGGGCTCACTGAAGCTTTCTTT.

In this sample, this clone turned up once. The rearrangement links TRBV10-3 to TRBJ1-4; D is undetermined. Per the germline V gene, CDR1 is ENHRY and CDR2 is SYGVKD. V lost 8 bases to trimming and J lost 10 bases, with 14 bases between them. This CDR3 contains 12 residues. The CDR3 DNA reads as TGTGCCATCTCCCCGTCTGGGGTAAAACTGTTTTTT. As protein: CAISPSGVKLFF.

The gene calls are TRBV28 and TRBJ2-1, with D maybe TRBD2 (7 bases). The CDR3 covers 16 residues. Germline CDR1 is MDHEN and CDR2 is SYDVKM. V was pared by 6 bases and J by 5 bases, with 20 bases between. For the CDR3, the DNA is TGTGCCAGCAGCCCCCCTAGGGCGGGGGCTCACAATGAGCAGTTCTTC. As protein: CASSPPRAGAHNEQFF.

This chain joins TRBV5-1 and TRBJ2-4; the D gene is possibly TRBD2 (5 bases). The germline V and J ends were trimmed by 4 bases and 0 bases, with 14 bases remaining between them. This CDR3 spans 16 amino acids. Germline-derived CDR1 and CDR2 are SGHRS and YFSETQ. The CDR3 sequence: CASSDGLSLAKNIQYF. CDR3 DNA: TGCGCCAGCAGCGACGGACTCTCACTAGCCAAAAACATTCAGTACTTC.

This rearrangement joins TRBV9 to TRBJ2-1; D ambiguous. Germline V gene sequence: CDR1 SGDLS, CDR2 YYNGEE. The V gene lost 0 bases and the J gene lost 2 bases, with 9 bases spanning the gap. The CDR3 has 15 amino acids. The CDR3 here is CASSVVAQTYNEQFF. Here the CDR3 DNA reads TGTGCCAGCAGCGTAGTCGCCCAGACCTACAATGAGCAGTTCTTC.

The CDR3 region is CASSLETSGYTF. The CDR3 nucleotides read TGTGCCAGCAGCTTAGAGACGAGTGGCTACACCTTC. This rearrangement joins TRBV7-9 to TRBJ1-2; D unclear. Trimming removed 1 base at V and 7 bases at J, with 7 bases between. This CDR3 spans 12 amino acids. Germline lookup yields CDR1 SEHNR and CDR2 FQNEAQ (reference sequence).

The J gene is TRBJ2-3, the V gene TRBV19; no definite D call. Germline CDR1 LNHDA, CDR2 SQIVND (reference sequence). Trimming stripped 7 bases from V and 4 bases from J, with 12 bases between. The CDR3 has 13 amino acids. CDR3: CASKRNSADTQYF. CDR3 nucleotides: TGTGCCAGTAAACGCAACTCCGCAGATACGCAGTATTTT. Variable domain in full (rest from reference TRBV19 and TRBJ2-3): DGGITQSPKYLFRKEGQNVTLSCEQNLNHDAMYWYRQDPGQGLRLIYYSQIVNDFQKGDIAEGYSVSREKKESFPLTVTSAQKNPTAFYLCASKRNSADTQYFGPGTRLTVL.

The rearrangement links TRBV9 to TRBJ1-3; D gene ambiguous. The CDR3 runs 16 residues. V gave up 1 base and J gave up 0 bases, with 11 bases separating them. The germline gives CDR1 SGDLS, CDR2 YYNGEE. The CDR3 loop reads CASSVNPIYSGNTIYF. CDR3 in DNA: TGTGCCAGCAGCGTAAACCCGATCTACTCTGGAAACACCATATATTTT.